The T cell receptor (beta chain) under discussion was sequenced for a study of cytomegalovirus exposure and HLA in healthy donors. Study-level information: In a later analysis, it was reported that the 120 or so validation repertoires had been produced on the same platform as the 550 to 700 repertoires belonging to the first cohort. Study-level findings and limits: For cytomegalovirus status, the classifier reportedly gave diagnoses with high specificity and sensitivity. Rarity characterized most TCR sequences, yet some public TCRs appeared in many donors.

Germline lookup yields CDR1 MGHDK and CDR2 SYGVNS. The CDR3 is 16 amino acids. V lost 1 base to trimming and J lost 2 bases, with 14 bases between them. The method was immunoSEQ multiplex PCR; TCRdb's version includes in-frame clones alone and lacks a portion of them. In the table there are tens of thousands of clones, over 85% of which are singletons. As to this clone: What it recognizes is unknown.

The specimen was PBMCs. This chain uses TRBV25-1 with TRBJ2-5; TRBD1 is a possible D gene (5 bases). This sequence originates from a woman aged 18 to 35 in good health and CMV-seronegative. CDR3 DNA sequence: TGTGCCAGCAGTGAATCGGGTTGGACACTACAAGAGACCCAGTACTTC. It translates to CASSESGWTLQETQYF.